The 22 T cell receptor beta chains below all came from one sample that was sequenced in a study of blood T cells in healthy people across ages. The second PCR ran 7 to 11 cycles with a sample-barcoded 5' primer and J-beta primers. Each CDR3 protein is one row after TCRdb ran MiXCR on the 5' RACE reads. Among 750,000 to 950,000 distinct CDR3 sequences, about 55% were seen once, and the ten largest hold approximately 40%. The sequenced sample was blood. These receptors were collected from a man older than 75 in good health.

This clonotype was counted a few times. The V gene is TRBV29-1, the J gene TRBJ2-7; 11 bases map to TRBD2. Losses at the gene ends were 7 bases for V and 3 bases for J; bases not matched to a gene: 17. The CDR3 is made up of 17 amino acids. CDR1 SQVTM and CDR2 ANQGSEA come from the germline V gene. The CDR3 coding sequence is TGCAGCGGGGGGTGCGAGACTAGCGGGATTTCGGGCTACGAGCAGTACTTC. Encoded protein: CSGGCETSGISGYEQYF.

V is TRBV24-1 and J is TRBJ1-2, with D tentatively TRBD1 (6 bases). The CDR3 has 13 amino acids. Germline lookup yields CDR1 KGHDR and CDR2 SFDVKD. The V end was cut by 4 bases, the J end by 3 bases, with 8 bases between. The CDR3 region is CATSDRGHYGYTF. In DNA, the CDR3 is TGTGCCACCAGTGACAGGGGACACTATGGCTACACCTTC.

As DNA, the CDR3 is TGCAGTGCTAGATATCGCCGGACTAGCGGGAGTTTGGGTGAGCAGTTCTTC. Translation: CSARYRRTSGSLGEQFF. This rearrangement joins TRBV20-1 to TRBJ2-1; TRBD2 matches at 13 bases. Germline CDR1 and CDR2: DFQATT and SNEGSKA (reference sequence). The J segment lost 9 bases and the V segment lost 2 bases, leaving 13 bases of the junction unmatched. CDR3 size: 17 residues.

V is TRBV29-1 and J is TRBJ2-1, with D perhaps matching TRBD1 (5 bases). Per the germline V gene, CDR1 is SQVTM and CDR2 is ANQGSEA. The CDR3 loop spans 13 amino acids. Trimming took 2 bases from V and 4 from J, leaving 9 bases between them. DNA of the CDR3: TGCAGCGTTGAAACGGACACATACAATGAGCAGTTCTTC. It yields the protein CSVETDTYNEQFF.

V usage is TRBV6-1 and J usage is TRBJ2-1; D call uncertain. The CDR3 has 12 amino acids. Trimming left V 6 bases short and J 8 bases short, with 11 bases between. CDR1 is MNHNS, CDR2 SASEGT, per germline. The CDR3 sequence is CASSLVQHEQFF. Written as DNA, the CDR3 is TGTGCCAGCAGCCTAGTCCAGCATGAGCAGTTCTTC.

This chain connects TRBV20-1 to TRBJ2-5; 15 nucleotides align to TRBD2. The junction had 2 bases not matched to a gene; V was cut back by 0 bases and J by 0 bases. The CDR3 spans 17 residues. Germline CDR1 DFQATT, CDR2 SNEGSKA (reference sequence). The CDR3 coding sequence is TGCAGTGCTAGAGATGGACTAGCGGGAGGGTACCAAGAGACCCAGTACTTC. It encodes CSARDGLAGGYQETQYF.

The DNA of the CDR3 is TGCAGTGCTAGGACTAGCGGGAGGACCTACCAAGAGACCCAGTACTTC. This gives the protein CSARTSGRTYQETQYF. V gene TRBV20-1 combines with J gene TRBJ2-5; 13 bases align to TRBD2. This CDR3 spans 16 amino acids. From germline, CDR1 is DFQATT and CDR2 SNEGSKA (reference sequence). Trimming took 3 bases from V and 0 from J; bases not matched to a gene: 4.

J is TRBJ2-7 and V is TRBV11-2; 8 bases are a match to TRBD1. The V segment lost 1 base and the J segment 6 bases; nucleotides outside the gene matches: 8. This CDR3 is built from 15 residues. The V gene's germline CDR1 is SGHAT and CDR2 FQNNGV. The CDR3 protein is CASSLVSGQGGEQYF. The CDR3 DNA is TGTGCCAGCAGCTTAGTTTCCGGACAGGGTGGCGAGCAGTACTTC.

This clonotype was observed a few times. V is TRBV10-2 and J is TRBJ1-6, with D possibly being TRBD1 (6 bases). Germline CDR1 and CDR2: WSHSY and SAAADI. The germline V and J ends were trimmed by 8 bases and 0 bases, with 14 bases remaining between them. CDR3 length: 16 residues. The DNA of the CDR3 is TGCGCCAGCGGGACACTGCAGAGCTCCTATAATTCACCCCTCCACTTT. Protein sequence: CASGTLQSSYNSPLHF.

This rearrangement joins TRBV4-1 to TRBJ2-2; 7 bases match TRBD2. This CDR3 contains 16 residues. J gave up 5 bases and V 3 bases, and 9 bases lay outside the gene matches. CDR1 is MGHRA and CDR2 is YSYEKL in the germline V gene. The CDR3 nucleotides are TGCGCCAGCAGCCAGATACCGGGACTACCTACCGGGGAGCTGTTTTTT. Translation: CASSQIPGLPTGELFF.

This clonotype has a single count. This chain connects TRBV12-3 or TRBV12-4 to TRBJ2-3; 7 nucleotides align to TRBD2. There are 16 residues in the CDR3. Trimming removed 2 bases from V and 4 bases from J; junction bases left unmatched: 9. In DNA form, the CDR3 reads TGTGCCAGCAGTTTAAGAGCGGGATGGGGGGCAGATACGCAGTATTTT. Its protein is CASSLRAGWGADTQYF.

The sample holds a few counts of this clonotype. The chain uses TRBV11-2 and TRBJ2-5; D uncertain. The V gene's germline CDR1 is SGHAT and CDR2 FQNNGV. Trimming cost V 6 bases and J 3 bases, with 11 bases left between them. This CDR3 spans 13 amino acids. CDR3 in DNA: TGTGCCAGCAGTCGAAGAGCAGAAGAGACCCAGTACTTC. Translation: CASSRRAEETQYF.

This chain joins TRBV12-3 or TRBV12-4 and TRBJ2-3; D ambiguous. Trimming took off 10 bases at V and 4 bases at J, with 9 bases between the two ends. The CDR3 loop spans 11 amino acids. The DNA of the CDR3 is TGTGCCACCTCCCTTTCAGATACGCAGTATTTT. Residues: CATSLSDTQYF.

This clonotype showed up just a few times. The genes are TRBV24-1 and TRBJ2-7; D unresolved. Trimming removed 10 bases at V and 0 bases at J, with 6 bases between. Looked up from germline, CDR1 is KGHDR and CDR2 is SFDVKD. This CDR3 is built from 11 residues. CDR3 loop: CATSNSYEQYF. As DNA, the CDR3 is TGTGCCACAAGCAACTCCTACGAGCAGTACTTC.

The CDR3 loop is CAGALWVGAWAKNIQYF. CDR3 nucleotide sequence: TGTGCCGGTGCCCTTTGGGTGGGGGCTTGGGCCAAAAACATTCAGTACTTC. The V call is TRBV12-3 or TRBV12-4, the J call TRBJ2-4; perhaps TRBD1 as D (6 bases). CDR3 length: 17 residues. V lost 11 bases, J lost 1 base, and 24 bases lay in between.

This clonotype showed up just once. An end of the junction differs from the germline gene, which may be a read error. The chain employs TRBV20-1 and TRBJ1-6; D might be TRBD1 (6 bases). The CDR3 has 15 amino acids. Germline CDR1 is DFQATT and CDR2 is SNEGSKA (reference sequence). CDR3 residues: CSAPLGQPYNSPLHF. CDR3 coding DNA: TGCAGTGCCCCACTTGGACAGCCATATAATTCGCCCCTCCACTTT.

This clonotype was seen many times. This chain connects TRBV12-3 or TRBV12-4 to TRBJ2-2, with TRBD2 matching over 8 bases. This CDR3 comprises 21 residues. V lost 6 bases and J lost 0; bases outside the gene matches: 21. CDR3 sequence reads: CASSPGMGGTRQRSNTGELFF. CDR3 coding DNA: TGTGCCAGCAGCCCGGGAATGGGTGGGACTAGGCAGAGATCGAACACCGGGGAGCTGTTTTTT.

The CDR3 loop reads CASSFPGTDQPQHF. The CDR3, as DNA: TGTGCCAGCAGTTTTCCAGGGACGGATCAGCCCCAGCATTTT. This chain joins TRBV6-6 and TRBJ1-5; D is possibly TRBD1 (5 bases). Germline CDR1 MNHNY, CDR2 SVGAGI (reference sequence). Trimming pared 4 bases from V and 5 bases from J, leaving 12 bases between. This CDR3 contains 14 residues.

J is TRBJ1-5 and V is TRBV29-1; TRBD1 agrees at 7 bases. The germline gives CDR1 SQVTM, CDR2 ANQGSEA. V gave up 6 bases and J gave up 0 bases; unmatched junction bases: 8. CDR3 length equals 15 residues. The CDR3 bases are TGCAGCGTGAGACAGGGACAGTATAGCAATCAGCCCCAGCATTTT. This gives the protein CSVRQGQYSNQPQHF.

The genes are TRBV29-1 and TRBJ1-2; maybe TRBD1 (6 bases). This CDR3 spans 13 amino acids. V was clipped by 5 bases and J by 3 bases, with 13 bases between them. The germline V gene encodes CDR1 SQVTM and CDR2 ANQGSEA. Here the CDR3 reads CSVLQGSDYGYTF. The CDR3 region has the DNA TGCAGCGTTCTACAGGGATCCGACTATGGCTACACCTTC.

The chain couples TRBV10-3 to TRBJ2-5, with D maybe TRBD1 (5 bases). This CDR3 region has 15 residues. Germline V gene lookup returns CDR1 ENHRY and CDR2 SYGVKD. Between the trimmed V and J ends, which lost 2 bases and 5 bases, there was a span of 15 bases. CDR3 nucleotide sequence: TGTGCCATCAGTGAGGAAGCAGGGAAAGGGGAGACCCAGTACTTC. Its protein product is CAISEEAGKGETQYF.

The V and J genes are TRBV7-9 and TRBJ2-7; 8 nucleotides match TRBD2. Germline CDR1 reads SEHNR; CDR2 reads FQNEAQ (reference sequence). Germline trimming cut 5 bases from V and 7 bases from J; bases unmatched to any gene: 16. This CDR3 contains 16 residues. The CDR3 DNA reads TGTGCCAGCAGCCTTGTGGGGCAGCGGGAGAAGAATGAGCAGTACTTC. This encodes CASSLVGQREKNEQYF.